This T cell receptor (beta chain) came from a study of shared clonotypes between healthy human individuals. Study at large: The cohort had two women and a few men, ages 18 to 49.

This clone was observed a handful of times. Its antigen is not known. Study-wide results and caveats: Memory subsets generally showed lower estimated richness than naive subsets.

The run depth of the assay was deep. Sequencing was performed with immunoSEQ multiplex PCR; in TCRdb, only in-frame clones are kept and a portion is missing. The sample lists hundreds of thousands of clones, more than 70% seen once, with under 2% in the top ten. All participating donors were Caucasian adults from Nashville, Tennessee. V dropped 8 bases and J dropped 0; count of bases not matched to a gene: 9. Looked up from germline, CDR1 is GTSNPN and CDR2 is SVGIG (reference sequence). The CDR3 is 16 amino acids. The sample taken for sequencing was memory CD4+ T cells sorted from blood. As to subset: CD45RA-negative fraction. This rearrangement joins TRBV30 to TRBJ1-6; 8 bases line up with TRBD1. This clonotype was obtained from a woman under 40 in good health. CDR3: CASSGQGRSYNSPLHF. Here the CDR3 DNA reads TGTGCCAGCTCCGGACAGGGACGCTCCTATAATTCACCCCTCCACTTT.